This T cell receptor beta chain was observed in a study of blood T cell repertoires in COVID-19. Study summary: Samples came from the United States, Italy and Spain, spanning acute and convalescent COVID-19.

CDR1 and CDR2 from the germline V gene are LGHDT and YNNKEL (reference sequence). Trimming stripped 1 base from V and 5 bases from J, with 8 bases between. The CDR3 length is 13 residues. The repertoire was sequenced with immunoSEQ multiplex PCR; TCRdb's copy has only in-frame clones and lacks some. The sample shows about 70,000 clones, roughly 91% of them seen only once. The sample was peripheral blood. The chain carries TRBV3-1 (or the pseudogene TRBV3-2) and TRBJ1-1; D unresolved. The source is a woman aged 18-30 years with acute or convalescent COVID-19. CDR3 DNA sequence: TGTGCCAGCAGCCAAGGCGGGAGGACTGAAGCTTTCTTT. Residues: CASSQGGRTEAFF.